Listed here are 25 T cell receptor beta chains from one sample, sequenced in a study of blood T cell repertoires in COVID-19. Libraries were prepared by immunoSEQ multiplex PCR; TCRdb keeps only in-frame clonotypes and omits some of them. This table holds around 86,000 clones, around 85% found once. The sequenced material came from peripheral blood. All receptors derive from an elderly man with acute or convalescent COVID-19.

This clone was picked up one time. The V call is TRBV23-1, the J call TRBJ1-2, with a possible D match to TRBD1 (5 bases). TRBV23-1 is an ORF, with its function uncertain. Trimming took 8 bases from V and 0 from J, leaving 10 bases between them. The CDR3 has 13 amino acids. CDR3 residues: CASYGGANYGYTF. In nucleotides, the CDR3 is TGCGCCAGCTATGGGGGGGCTAACTATGGCTACACCTTC.

The rearrangement joins TRBV27 to TRBJ2-6, with TRBD1 matching 8 bases. Germline values: CDR1 MNHEY, CDR2 SMNVEV (reference sequence). The CDR3 has 16 amino acids. V lost 3 bases to trimming and J lost 0 bases; unmatched junction nucleotides: 1. The CDR3 DNA reads TGTGCCAGCAGTTTCGGGACAGGCTCTGGGGCCAACGTCCTGACTTTC. Encoded protein: CASSFGTGSGANVLTF.

This rearrangement joins TRBV5-1 to TRBJ1-1; 8 bases agree with TRBD1. Germline assignment: CDR1 SGHRS and CDR2 YFSETQ. V was clipped by 5 bases and J by 1 base; unmatched bases: 10. The CDR3 totals 16 residues. CDR3 sequence: CASRMGTGRWNTEAFF. The CDR3 region has the DNA TGCGCCAGCAGGATGGGGACAGGTCGCTGGAACACTGAAGCTTTCTTT. Filled out from reference TRBV5-1 and TRBJ1-1, the complete variable domain reads KAGVTQTPRYLIKTRGQQVTLSCSPISGHRSVSWYQQTPGQGLQFLFEYFSETQRNKGNFPGRFSGRQFSNSRSEMNVSTLELGDSALYLCASRMGTGRWNTEAFFGQGTRLTVV.

The rearrangement joins TRBV5-3 to TRBJ2-7; TRBD1 matches at 9 bases. TRBV5-3 is given ORF status, its function remaining uncertain. Trimming took 8 bases from V and 1 from J; bases not matched to a gene: 7. The CDR3 consists of 14 residues. CDR3 sequence reads: CASPTDRGSYEQYF. CDR3 sequence (DNA): TGTGCCAGTCCTACGGACAGGGGTTCCTACGAGCAGTACTTC.

V gene TRBV30 combines with J gene TRBJ1-2, with 11 bases aligning to TRBD1. Per the germline V gene, CDR1 is GTSNPN and CDR2 is SVGIG (reference sequence). The V segment lost 1 base and the J segment 4 bases; nucleotides outside the gene matches: 5. The CDR3 runs 15 residues. The CDR3 spells CAWSAGTGGGYGYTF. The CDR3 DNA reads as TGTGCCTGGAGTGCAGGGACAGGGGGTGGCTATGGCTACACCTTC.

The rearrangement links TRBV30 to TRBJ1-1; no reliable D call. The germline V gene has CDR1 GTSNPN and CDR2 SVGIG (reference sequence). The CDR3 totals 12 residues. The ends were cut back, 1 base at V and 7 bases at J, with 10 bases in the middle. For the CDR3, the DNA is TGTGCCTGGAGTGAACGGGTCAATGAAGCTTTCTTT. It codes for CAWSERVNEAFF.

The V gene is TRBV7-8, the J gene TRBJ2-7; 12 nucleotides align to TRBD2. Unmatched junction bases numbered 8, after V lost 6 bases and J lost 5 bases. The CDR3 consists of 15 residues. Germline V gene data show CDR1 as SGHVS and CDR2 as FQNEAQ. This chain's CDR3 is CASRVLAGGPHEQYF. The CDR3 DNA is TGTGCCAGCAGAGTCCTAGCGGGAGGGCCCCACGAGCAGTACTTC.

J is TRBJ2-7 and V is TRBV7-6; no firm D call. Trimming took 1 base from V and 0 from J, leaving 7 bases between them. Germline values: CDR1 SGHVS, CDR2 FNYEAQ. This CDR3 region has 14 residues. The CDR3 loop is CASSLDPGSYEQYF. CDR3 nucleotide sequence: TGTGCCAGCAGCTTAGATCCAGGCTCCTACGAGCAGTACTTC.

This chain joins TRBV28 and TRBJ2-1, with 16 bases identical to TRBD2. The CDR3 is made up of 17 amino acids. Germline CDR1 reads MDHEN; CDR2 reads SYDVKM. V lost 4 bases to trimming and J lost 8 bases; unmatched junction nucleotides: 8. CDR3 loop: CASSSGTSGRVGDEQFF. In DNA form, the CDR3 reads TGTGCCAGCAGTTCCGGGACTAGCGGGAGGGTTGGGGATGAGCAGTTCTTC.

The V call is TRBV5-1, the J call TRBJ2-7; D ambiguous. Trimming left V 4 bases short and J 0 bases short, with 2 bases between. CDR3 length: 11 residues. Germline V lookup: CDR1 SGHRS, CDR2 YFSETQ. The CDR3 DNA reads as TGCGCCAGCAGCCACTCCTACGAGCAGTACTTC. As protein: CASSHSYEQYF.

The chain combines TRBV4-1 with TRBJ1-1; D ambiguous. The V end lost 0 bases, the J end lost 0 bases, and 8 bases lay between the germline ends. The CDR3 loop spans 15 amino acids. From germline, CDR1 is MGHRA and CDR2 YSYEKL. CDR3 DNA: TGCGCCAGCAGCCAAGATCAACAGCTGAACACTGAAGCTTTCTTT. This gives the protein CASSQDQQLNTEAFF.

The chain recombines TRBV30 with TRBJ1-4; no reliable D call. Trimming stripped 5 bases from V and 8 bases from J, with 18 bases between. Germline V lookup: CDR1 GTSNPN, CDR2 SVGIG (reference sequence). This CDR3 spans 14 amino acids. Here the CDR3 reads CAWSLPLPGEKLFF. The CDR3 DNA sequence: TGTGCCTGGTCCCTTCCCCTCCCCGGGGAAAAACTGTTTTTT.

The chain links TRBV5-6 to TRBJ1-1; 7 nucleotides match TRBD1. Trimming at V came to 0 bases and at J to 0 bases, leaving 5 bases not matched to a gene. The CDR3 has 16 residues. In germline, CDR1 is SGHDT, CDR2 YYEEEE. The CDR3 reads CASSLATGNMNTEAFF. The CDR3 nucleotides are TGTGCCAGCAGCTTGGCGACAGGGAATATGAACACTGAAGCTTTCTTT.

The chain has TRBV27 and TRBJ2-7; the D gene is possibly TRBD1 (6 bases). V was clipped by 3 bases and J by 3 bases, with 9 bases between them. Germline CDR1 is MNHEY and CDR2 is SMNVEV (reference sequence). The CDR3 length is 13 residues. Here the CDR3 reads CASSLAGDYEQYF. CDR3 in DNA: TGTGCCAGCAGTTTGGCAGGGGACTACGAGCAGTACTTC.

The chain couples TRBV7-2 to TRBJ2-3; maybe TRBD2 (6 bases). Trimming stripped 3 bases from V and 2 bases from J, with 9 bases between. This CDR3 has 14 residues. From germline, CDR1 is SGHTA and CDR2 FQGNSA. The CDR3 DNA reads TGTGCCAGCAGCTTGGGACTTACCACAGATACGCAGTATTTT. It encodes CASSLGLTTDTQYF.

The V gene is TRBV6-5, the J gene TRBJ2-7; 7 nucleotides line up with TRBD1. Germline trimming cut 2 bases from V and 5 bases from J; bases unmatched to any gene: 9. CDR3 length equals 15 residues. CDR1 is MNHEY, CDR2 SVGAGI, per germline. This CDR3 reads CASSYSLDRAHEQYF. CDR3 DNA sequence: TGTGCCAGCAGTTACAGCCTTGACAGGGCCCACGAGCAGTACTTC.

The chain combines TRBV7-9 with TRBJ2-2, with 7 bases aligning to TRBD1. CDR1 and CDR2 from the germline V gene are SEHNR and FQNEAQ (reference sequence). Trimming removed 5 bases from V and 0 bases from J; junction bases left unmatched: 3. The CDR3 extends over 15 amino acids. This CDR3 is CASSPGTANTGELFF. The CDR3 bases are TGTGCCAGCAGCCCCGGGACAGCGAACACCGGGGAGCTGTTTTTT.

The chain joins TRBV5-1 to TRBJ1-6, with 8 bases aligning to TRBD1. Germline lookup yields CDR1 SGHRS and CDR2 YFSETQ. The J segment lost 1 base and the V segment lost 2 bases, leaving 5 bases of the junction unmatched. The CDR3 spans 17 residues. CDR3 coding DNA: TGCGCCAGCAGCTTAGGACAGGGCTCGTCCTATAATTCACCCCTCCACTTT. This codes for CASSLGQGSSYNSPLHF.

This sequence joins TRBV25-1 and TRBJ2-7; tentative D call: TRBD2 (5 bases). Germline V gene sequence: CDR1 MGHDK, CDR2 SYGVNS. The CDR3 runs 11 residues. Trimming left V 4 bases short and J 4 bases short, with 5 bases between. As DNA, the CDR3 is TGTGCCAGCAGTGCGGGGTACGAGCAGTACTTC. It is translated as CASSAGYEQYF.

Only one count was recorded for this clone. This chain joins TRBV30 and TRBJ1-4; D might be TRBD1 (6 bases). Trimming cost V 8 bases and J 7 bases, with 14 bases left between them. There are 12 residues in the CDR3. Germline V CDR1 and CDR2: GTSNPN, SVGIG (reference sequence). CDR3 in amino acids: CAEGGTTEKLFF. The CDR3 DNA reads as TGTGCCGAGGGGGGGACCACTGAAAAACTGTTTTTT. The entire variable domain, with the rest obtained from reference TRBV30 and TRBJ1-4, is as follows: SQTIHQWPATLVQPVGSPLSLECTVEGTSNPNLYWYRQAAGRGLQLLFYSVGIGQISSEVPQNLSASRPQDRQFILSSKKLLLSDSGFYLCAEGGTTEKLFFGSGTQLSVL.

This rearrangement joins TRBV3-1 (or the pseudogene TRBV3-2) to TRBJ1-2, with D possibly being TRBD1 (6 bases). Trimming removed 4 bases at V and 2 bases at J, with 11 bases between. From germline, CDR1 is LGHDT and CDR2 YNNKEL (reference sequence). CDR3 size: 14 residues. CDR3 in amino acids: CASSLRGANYGYTF. DNA of the CDR3: TGTGCCAGCAGCCTCCGGGGGGCCAACTATGGCTACACCTTC.

The chain links TRBV21-1 to TRBJ1-2. TRBV21-1 is annotated as a pseudogene. The CDR3 runs to 15 residues. CDR3 sequence reads: CASGTRTVGYYGYTF. The CDR3 nucleotides read TGTGCCAGCGGAACTAGGACTGTAGGGTACTATGGCTACACCTTC.

This chain connects TRBV6-5 to TRBJ1-4, with TRBD1 matching over 11 bases. Trimming cost V 7 bases and J 1 base; bases outside gene matches: 2. Germline CDR1 reads MNHEY; CDR2 reads SVGAGI. The CDR3 has 15 residues. The CDR3 DNA reads as TGTGCCAGCAAGGGGACAGGGGGAACTAATGAAAAACTGTTTTTT. It yields the protein CASKGTGGTNEKLFF.

Concerning this clone itself: Other DNA sequences in this specimen translate into the identical CDR3. The rearrangement uses TRBV18 and TRBJ1-1; TRBD1 aligns across 10 bases. Unmatched junction bases numbered 3, after V lost 1 base and J lost 4 bases. Germline CDR1 is KGHSH and CDR2 is LQKENI. The CDR3 totals 15 residues. The CDR3: CASSPRQGASTEAFF. The CDR3 region has the DNA TGTGCCAGCTCACCACGACAGGGGGCCTCCACTGAAGCTTTCTTT.

The chain combines TRBV7-9 with TRBJ2-1; 8 bases match TRBD1. Germline CDR1 and CDR2: SEHNR and FQNEAQ (reference sequence). CDR3 size: 15 residues. V dropped 5 bases and J dropped 5; count of bases not matched to a gene: 8. The CDR3 DNA reads as TGTGCCAGCAGCGACCGGACAGGGACGGACAATGAGCAGTTCTTC. Protein product: CASSDRTGTDNEQFF.